This T cell receptor (beta chain) was documented in a study of cytomegalovirus exposure and HLA in healthy donors. For the study at large: Approximately 170 million T cells yielded some 120 million unique TCR beta sequences in earlier analysis.

This clone was detected only once. The antigen remains unidentified. The CDR3 spans 16 residues. The ends lost 0 bases at V and 8 bases at J; junction bases unmatched: 10. Germline V gene data show CDR1 as SGDLS and CDR2 as YYNGEE. General study results and limits: Association of 16,951 TCR beta sequences with HLA alleles was found at 0.05 false discovery rate in a later analysis. Prior analysis indicated that the majority of TCR beta V segments exhibited productivity approximately 87% or approximately 30% of the time.

Use of 60 Vbeta and 13 Jbeta primers characterized the PCR. Sequencing was performed with immunoSEQ multiplex PCR; in TCRdb, only in-frame clones are kept and a portion is missing. Altogether about 130,000 clones are present, 70% to 85% being singletons, with the ten largest covering approximately 3%. This TCR derives from a boy between 2 and 10 years old in good health and CMV-seronegative. Sequenced input: PBMCs. J is TRBJ2-1 and V is TRBV9, with TRBD1 matching over 8 bases. CDR3 in amino acids: CASSVDLRTGLDEQFF. The CDR3 DNA is TGTGCCAGCAGCGTAGATCTCCGGACAGGGTTGGATGAGCAGTTCTTC.